The T cell receptor (beta chain) under discussion was sequenced for a study of yellow fever vaccine responses in identical twins. Points from the study as a whole: After vaccination, twins' T cell response reportedly seemed partly convergent, partly personalized.

A note on this clonotype: Its specificity is unknown.

CDR3 length: 15 amino acids. The V gene lost 6 bases and the J gene lost 0 bases, with 14 bases spanning the gap. The germline gives CDR1 LGHDT, CDR2 YNNKEL (reference sequence). One entry per CDR3 protein, called by TCRdb with MiXCR from the RT-PCR reads. The sample has fewer than 650 distinct CDR3 sequences, around 72% seen once; the top ten hold 25% to 35%. This TCR was sampled from a female donor who received the yellow fever vaccine. This specimen consisted of T cells from blood (PBMCs), unsorted or a sorted subset (not recorded which), obtained before or after yellow fever vaccination (not recorded which). The chain joins TRBV3-1 to TRBJ1-1; D ambiguous. The CDR3 reads CASSQFGGLNTEAFF. DNA for the CDR3: TGTGCCAGCAGTCAGTTCGGAGGGTTGAACACTGAAGCTTTCTTT.